This is a list of T cell receptor beta chains from one sample in a study of shared clonotypes between healthy human individuals. TCRdb keeps only in-frame clones here, not all; method: immunoSEQ multiplex PCR. In the table there are about 2.4 million clones, approximately 93% of which are singletons. Material for sequencing was naive CD4+ T cells from PBMCs. The receptors come from a man aged 18 to 35 in good health. Some clones in this sample may be carry-over from other donors' samples. Both conserved end residues are part of each CDR3. A D gene is named only where the DNA matches it firmly. Not every row has a clone size; where given, it reads once, few, many or a size class.

D gene: NA
J gene: TRBJ2-1
V gene: TRBV15
clone size: NA
CDR3 DNA: TGTGCCACCAGCAGAGGACCCAGTGGTTACAATGAGCAGTTCTTC
CDR3 protein: CATSRGPSGYNEQFF

D gene: NA
J gene: TRBJ1-1
V gene: TRBV9
clone size: once
CDR3 DNA: TGTGCCAGCAGCGTCGTCTCGGGATCAGAAGCTTTCTTT
CDR3 protein: CASSVVSGSEAFF

D gene: TRBD2
J gene: TRBJ2-1
V gene: TRBV28
clone size: NA
CDR3 DNA: TGTGCCACCAGGACTAGCGGGAGGAATGAGCAGTTCTTC
CDR3 protein: CATRTSGRNEQFF

D gene: TRBD1
J gene: TRBJ1-2
V gene: TRBV10-3
clone size: NA
CDR3 DNA: TGTGCCATCAGGGTTACAGGGGTGAATGGCTACACCTTC
CDR3 protein: CAIRVTGVNGYTF

D gene: NA
J gene: TRBJ1-4
V gene: TRBV5-5
clone size: NA
CDR3 DNA: TGTGCCAGCAGCCCCCGTGGGGGGCAACACCATTACGCAACTAATGAAAAACTGTTTTTT
CDR3 protein: CASSPRGGQHHYATNEKLFF

D gene: TRBD1
J gene: TRBJ2-1
V gene: TRBV11-2
clone size: NA
CDR3 DNA: TGTGCCAGCAGCCCACAGGGGAGCTCCTACAATGAGCAGTTCTTC
CDR3 protein: CASSPQGSSYNEQFF

D gene: NA
J gene: TRBJ2-3
V gene: TRBV4-1
clone size: NA
CDR3 DNA: TGCGCCAGCAGCCGCCTGGACCTAACTAGCACAGATACGCAGTATTTT
CDR3 protein: CASSRLDLTSTDTQYF

D gene: NA
J gene: TRBJ2-4
V gene: TRBV4-1
clone size: NA
CDR3 DNA: TGCGCCAGCAGCCAAGGGAGGGGCATTCAGTACTTC
CDR3 protein: CASSQGRGIQYF

D gene: TRBD2
J gene: TRBJ2-3
V gene: TRBV19
clone size: NA
CDR3 DNA: TGTGCCAGTATGGTTACCTTCCTCACAGCGGGAAGCACAGATACGCAGTATTTT
CDR3 protein: CASMVTFLTAGSTDTQYF

D gene: TRBD2
J gene: TRBJ2-7
V gene: TRBV5-1
clone size: NA
CDR3 DNA: TGCGCCAGCAGCGGAGCGGGAGGGACGAACGAGCAGTACTTC
CDR3 protein: CASSGAGGTNEQYF

D gene: TRBD2
J gene: TRBJ2-5
V gene: TRBV6-5
clone size: NA
CDR3 DNA: TGTGCCAGCAGTTACTCGTCGCTAGCGGGAGTGGAGACCCAGTACTTC
CDR3 protein: CASSYSSLAGVETQYF

D gene: NA
J gene: TRBJ2-7
V gene: TRBV28
clone size: NA
CDR3 DNA: TGTGCCAGCAGTTCGGACTCCTACGAGCAGTACTTC
CDR3 protein: CASSSDSYEQYF

D gene: TRBD2
J gene: TRBJ2-7
V gene: TRBV18
clone size: NA
CDR3 DNA: TGTGCCAGCTCACTACTAAGACTAGCGCCCTCCTCCTACGAGCAGTACTTC
CDR3 protein: CASSLLRLAPSSYEQYF

D gene: TRBD1
J gene: TRBJ1-5
V gene: TRBV19
clone size: NA
CDR3 DNA: TGTGCCAGTAGTCCCCGCACAGGGGCAAACAATCAGCCCCAGCATTTT
CDR3 protein: CASSPRTGANNQPQHF

D gene: TRBD1
J gene: TRBJ1-1
V gene: TRBV30
clone size: few
CDR3 DNA: TGTGCCTGGAGTCGCGGGACAGGGATCTGGGGTACTGAAGCTTTCTTT
CDR3 protein: CAWSRGTGIWGTEAFF

D gene: NA
J gene: TRBJ1-5
V gene: TRBV7-2
clone size: few
CDR3 DNA: TGTGCCAGCAGCTTAGTCGTGACTAGCAATCAGCCCCAGCATTTT
CDR3 protein: CASSLVVTSNQPQHF

D gene: NA
J gene: TRBJ2-2
V gene: TRBV27
clone size: NA
CDR3 DNA: TGTGCCAGCAGGAGGGGGAACACCGGGGAGCTGTTTTTT
CDR3 protein: CASRRGNTGELFF

D gene: NA
J gene: TRBJ1-5
V gene: TRBV11-2
clone size: NA
CDR3 DNA: TGTGCCAGCTCCTTGGGCCGGGATCAGCCCCAGCATTTT
CDR3 protein: CASSLGRDQPQHF

D gene: NA
J gene: TRBJ2-7
V gene: TRBV9
clone size: NA
CDR3 DNA: TGTGCCAGCAGCGTATTAGGTCGGGGGTTGGACGAGCAGTACTTC
CDR3 protein: CASSVLGRGLDEQYF

D gene: TRBD2
J gene: TRBJ2-5
V gene: TRBV9
clone size: NA
CDR3 DNA: TGTGCCAGCAGCGTAGGATCGGGGAGGGGAGGAGAGACCCAGTACTTC
CDR3 protein: CASSVGSGRGGETQYF

D gene: NA
J gene: TRBJ2-7
V gene: TRBV7-2
clone size: NA
CDR3 DNA: TGTGCCAGCAGCTTAGGGGGCAGGGACTACGAGCAGTACTTC
CDR3 protein: CASSLGGRDYEQYF

D gene: NA
J gene: TRBJ2-1
V gene: TRBV7-6
clone size: NA
CDR3 DNA: TGTGCCAGCAGCGGGGGACTCCAGCGTCTCAATGAGCAGTTCTTC
CDR3 protein: CASSGGLQRLNEQFF

D gene: TRBD1
J gene: TRBJ1-1
V gene: TRBV18
clone size: NA
CDR3 DNA: TGTGCCAGCTCACCGCAGGGGGCCACTGAAGCTTTCTTT
CDR3 protein: CASSPQGATEAFF

D gene: NA
J gene: TRBJ2-2
V gene: TRBV10-1
clone size: NA
CDR3 DNA: TGCGCCAGCAGTGAGTCGCCGGGGGTAGGGGAGCTGTTTTTT
CDR3 protein: CASSESPGVGELFF

D gene: TRBD1
J gene: TRBJ2-7
V gene: TRBV5-1
clone size: NA
CDR3 DNA: TGCGCCAGCAGCAGGCGACAGGGCATCGACGAGCAGTACTTC
CDR3 protein: CASSRRQGIDEQYF

D gene: NA
J gene: TRBJ1-2
V gene: TRBV4-1
clone size: NA
CDR3 DNA: TGCGCCAGCAGCCAAGCGCTGACTAACTATGGCTACACCTTC
CDR3 protein: CASSQALTNYGYTF

D gene: NA
J gene: TRBJ2-5
V gene: TRBV5-1
clone size: NA
CDR3 DNA: TGCGCCAGCAGCTTGGGAGTGCAAGAGACCCAGTACTTC
CDR3 protein: CASSLGVQETQYF

D gene: NA
J gene: TRBJ2-3
V gene: TRBV2
clone size: NA
CDR3 DNA: TGTGCCAGCAGTGTCAGGCAAGGGCTAACAGATACGCAGTATTTT
CDR3 protein: CASSVRQGLTDTQYF

D gene: NA
J gene: TRBJ2-7
V gene: TRBV5-1
clone size: NA
CDR3 DNA: TGCGCCAGCAGCTTGCCGTCCTACGAGCAGTACTTC
CDR3 protein: CASSLPSYEQYF

D gene: TRBD2
J gene: TRBJ2-1
V gene: TRBV7-3
clone size: once
CDR3 DNA: TGTGCCAGCAGCTTAGAAGCGGGGGGCTACAATGAGCAGTTCTTC
CDR3 protein: CASSLEAGGYNEQFF

D gene: NA
J gene: TRBJ1-5
V gene: TRBV12-2
clone size: NA
CDR3 DNA: TGTGCAAGTCGCCACAGCCGGGACGGAAATAGCGATCAGCCCCAGCATTTT
CDR3 protein: CASRHSRDGNSDQPQHF

D gene: TRBD1
J gene: TRBJ1-2
V gene: TRBV7-3
clone size: NA
CDR3 DNA: TGTGCCAGCAGCCCTAGGGGGCGGCCGAACAACTATGGCTACACCTTC
CDR3 protein: CASSPRGRPNNYGYTF

D gene: NA
J gene: TRBJ1-1
V gene: TRBV29-1
clone size: NA
CDR3 DNA: TGCAGCGTAAACACCGACAGTTACACTGAAGCTTTCTTT
CDR3 protein: CSVNTDSYTEAFF

D gene: NA
J gene: TRBJ2-5
V gene: TRBV5-1
clone size: NA
CDR3 DNA: TGCGCCAGCAGCTTGGCGACAGGTCCACAAGAGACCCAGTACTTC
CDR3 protein: CASSLATGPQETQYF

D gene: NA
J gene: TRBJ1-1
V gene: TRBV7-3
clone size: NA
CDR3 DNA: TGTGCCAGCAGCTCGGGGCCTGATACTGAAGCTTTCTTT
CDR3 protein: CASSSGPDTEAFF

D gene: NA
J gene: TRBJ2-5
V gene: TRBV5-4
clone size: NA
CDR3 DNA: TGTGCCAGCAGCATCAGGGTTGTGGGCCAAGAGACCCAGTACTTC
CDR3 protein: CASSIRVVGQETQYF

D gene: NA
J gene: TRBJ1-3
V gene: TRBV2
clone size: NA
CDR3 DNA: TGTGCCAGCAGTGAATCTCAAAGGCAATCTGGAAACACCATATATTTT
CDR3 protein: CASSESQRQSGNTIYF

D gene: NA
J gene: TRBJ2-7
V gene: TRBV11-2
clone size: NA
CDR3 DNA: TGTGCCAGCAGCTTAGCTAGGTTCCAGGGCGGCGAGCAGTACTTC
CDR3 protein: CASSLARFQGGEQYF

D gene: NA
J gene: TRBJ2-7
V gene: TRBV7-3
clone size: NA
CDR3 DNA: TGTGCCAGCAGTCTAGACGGGACCCCTACCTACGAGCAGTACTTC
CDR3 protein: CASSLDGTPTYEQYF

D gene: NA
J gene: TRBJ1-1
V gene: TRBV28
clone size: NA
CDR3 DNA: TGTGCCAGCAGTAAACATTTGAACACTGAAGCTTTCTTT
CDR3 protein: CASSKHLNTEAFF

D gene: TRBD2
J gene: TRBJ2-2
V gene: TRBV25-1
clone size: NA
CDR3 DNA: TGTGCCAGCAGGGGGACTAGCGGGAATAGCACCGGGGAGCTGTTTTTT
CDR3 protein: CASRGTSGNSTGELFF

D gene: NA
J gene: TRBJ2-3
V gene: TRBV10-3
clone size: NA
CDR3 DNA: TGTGCCATCAGTGGCCCGGGTGCAGATACGCAGTATTTT
CDR3 protein: CAISGPGADTQYF